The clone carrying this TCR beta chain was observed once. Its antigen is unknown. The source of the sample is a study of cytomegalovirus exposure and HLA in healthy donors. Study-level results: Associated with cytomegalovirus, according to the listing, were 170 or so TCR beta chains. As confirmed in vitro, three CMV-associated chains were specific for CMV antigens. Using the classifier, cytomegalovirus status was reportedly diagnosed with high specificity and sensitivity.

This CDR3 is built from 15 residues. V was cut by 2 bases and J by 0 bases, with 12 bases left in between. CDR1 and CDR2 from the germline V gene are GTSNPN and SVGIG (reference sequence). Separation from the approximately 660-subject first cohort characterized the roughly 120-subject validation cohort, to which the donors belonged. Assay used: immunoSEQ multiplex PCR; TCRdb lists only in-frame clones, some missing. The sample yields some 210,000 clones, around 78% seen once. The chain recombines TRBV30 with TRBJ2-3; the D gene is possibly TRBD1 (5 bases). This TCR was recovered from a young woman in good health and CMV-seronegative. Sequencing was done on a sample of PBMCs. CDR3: CAWSTGLSSTDTQYF. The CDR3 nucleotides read TGTGCCTGGAGTACAGGTCTATCTAGCACAGATACGCAGTATTTT.